This T cell receptor beta chain was sequenced during a study of blood T cell repertoires in COVID-19. The overall study: Acute and convalescent COVID-19 samples came from the United States, Italy and Spain. From T cells, B-cell-depleted T cells, or PBMCs came the material, which was cDNA or gDNA.

In the source study's methods: It was from reference gene primer amplification that nucleated cell counts were estimated. Sequencing was performed with immunoSEQ multiplex PCR; in TCRdb, only in-frame clones are kept and a portion is missing. That table furnishes V, J and clone size, whereas the DNA furnished D and trimming. This sample has 95,000 to 100,000 clones, with approximately 86% found just once. This sequence was found in an elderly man with acute or convalescent COVID-19. Material for sequencing was peripheral blood.

CDR3 sequence reads: CASSYGGLAGGDEQYF. The DNA of the CDR3 is TGTGCCAGCAGTTATGGGGGACTAGCGGGAGGAGACGAGCAGTACTTC. J is TRBJ2-7 and V is TRBV6-2 or TRBV6-3; TRBD2 matches 15 bases. V dropped 3 bases and J dropped 5; count of bases not matched to a gene: 5. The CDR3 has 16 amino acids. CDR1 MNHEY and CDR2 SVGEGT come from the germline V gene.